The 10 T cell receptor beta chains reported below all come from one sample, sequenced in a study of OX40 agonist ivuxolimab in advanced cancers. The data were produced by immunoSEQ multiplex PCR, yet TCRdb's version contains in-frame clones alone and is incomplete. Of about 100,000 clones listed, around nine tenths are singletons. The sample here was CD4+ or CD8+ T cells sorted from blood, taken in a trial of the OX40 agonist ivuxolimab. These receptors all stem from an adult with an advanced solid tumor such as melanoma, head and neck, liver or kidney cancer.

The V call is TRBV14, the J call TRBJ2-1; 10 bases align to TRBD2. CDR1 is SGHDN, CDR2 FVKESK, per germline. This CDR3 is 20 amino acids long. V dropped 2 bases and J dropped 0; count of bases not matched to a gene: 13. CDR3 in DNA: TGTGCCAGCAGCCAATGGCTAGCGGGAGTTTCTGGGAGCTCCTACAATGAGCAGTTCTTC. Protein sequence: CASSQWLAGVSGSSYNEQFF. Full variable domain (outside the CDR3, taken from reference TRBV14 and TRBJ2-1): EAGVTQFPSHSVIEKGQTVTLRCDPISGHDNLYWYRRVMGKEIKFLLHFVKESKQDESGMPNNRFLAERTGGTYSTLKVQPAELEDSGVYFCASSQWLAGVSGSSYNEQFFGPGTRLTVL.

J is TRBJ2-5 and V is TRBV2, with D perhaps TRBD1 (6 bases). The CDR3 covers 12 residues. The V end lost 2 bases, the J end lost 5 bases, and 6 bases lay between the germline ends. Germline lookup yields CDR1 SNHLY and CDR2 FYNNEI. CDR3: CASSEQGETQYF. Here the CDR3 DNA reads TGTGCCAGCAGTGAACAGGGGGAGACCCAGTACTTC.

The chain carries TRBV21-1 and TRBJ2-7. TRBV21-1 is a pseudogene segment. The CDR3 loop spans 17 amino acids. Here the CDR3 DNA reads TGTGCCAGCAGCAAAGTTGGTGAGGGGCTCCCCTCCTACGAGCAGTACTTC. Protein sequence: CASSKVGEGLPSYEQYF.

This clone appeared a single time. The chain has TRBV21-1 and TRBJ2-7. TRBV21-1 is a recognized pseudogene. This CDR3 region has 18 residues. DNA for the CDR3: TGTGCCAGCAGCAAAGTGATAATTGGGACCCTAACTCCCTACGAGCAGTACTTC. It yields the protein CASSKVIIGTLTPYEQYF.

The CDR3 here is CASSRAGSNYGYTF. DNA of the CDR3: TGTGCCAGCAGCAGGGCAGGATCTAACTATGGCTACACCTTC. The chain employs TRBV2 and TRBJ1-2; tentatively, D is TRBD1 (5 bases). CDR3 length: 14 residues. V was trimmed by 6 bases and J by 0 bases, leaving 11 bases between them. The V gene's germline CDR1 is SNHLY and CDR2 FYNNEI.

V and J are TRBV6-1 and TRBJ1-1; D is uncertain. The CDR3 has 13 residues. Trimming took off 5 bases at V and 3 bases at J, with 10 bases between the two ends. Germline V CDR1 and CDR2: MNHNS, SASEGT. The CDR3 region has the DNA TGTGCCAGCAGTCATGGAGTTTACACTGAAGCTTTCTTT. Residues: CASSHGVYTEAFF.

The chain carries TRBV19 and TRBJ2-1; D possibly uses TRBD1 or TRBD2 (5 bases each). V lost 3 bases, J lost 12 bases, and 12 bases lay in between. Germline V gives CDR1 LNHDA, CDR2 SQIVND (reference sequence). This CDR3 has 12 amino acids. CDR3 sequence reads: CASSIGTAGQFF. The DNA for the CDR3 is TGTGCCAGTAGTATCGGGACCGCAGGGCAGTTCTTC.

This chain links TRBV6-6 with TRBJ2-7; 11 positions match TRBD2. With V trimmed by 1 base and J by 4 bases, 3 bases remained unmatched. CDR3 length: 15 residues. Germline CDR1 MNHNY, CDR2 SVGAGI (reference sequence). For the CDR3, the DNA is TGTGCCAGCAGTTACTTCCTAGCGGGGGGTTACGAGCAGTACTTC. This gives the protein CASSYFLAGGYEQYF.

This chain uses TRBV13 with TRBJ2-1; TRBD1 or TRBD2 may be the D gene (5 bases each). V lost 4 bases and J 2 bases, leaving 12 bases between the germline ends. Germline V lookup: CDR1 PRHDT, CDR2 FYEKMQ (reference sequence). The CDR3 is 15 amino acids. The DNA of the CDR3 is TGTGCCAGCAGCTCGCCGGGGCTAACCTACAATGAGCAGTTCTTC. Its protein product is CASSSPGLTYNEQFF.

This rearrangement joins TRBV30 to TRBJ1-5; possible D gene TRBD1, 6 bases. There are 16 residues in the CDR3. CDR1 is GTSNPN and CDR2 is SVGIG in the germline V gene (reference sequence). Trimming took 0 bases from V and 5 from J, leaving 17 bases between them. The CDR3: CAWSVQGRGGHQPQHF. The CDR3 nucleotides read TGTGCCTGGAGTGTACAGGGAAGGGGGGGACATCAGCCCCAGCATTTT.